The rows below give T cell receptor beta chains drawn from one sample of a study of CD8+CD57+ T cells in acquired aplastic anemia. Using its own MiXCR run on the reads, TCRdb lists one record per CDR3 protein. The table shows 150,000 to 200,000 distinct CDR3 sequences, with 35% to 55% occurring only once. The sample was sorted CD4+, CD8+, or CD8+CD57+ T cells (not recorded which) from PBMCs. These receptors were obtained from a human donor in good health. The CDR3 runs from the conserved cysteine through the conserved F or W. A D gene is named only where the DNA matches it firmly. Some rows mark clone size as missing; the rest say once, few, many or name a class of expanded clone.

V	D	size	J	DNA	CDR3
TRBV5-1	TRBD2	many	TRBJ2-2	TGCGCCAGCAGCTTGAGGACTAGTGGGACCGGGGAGCTGTTTTTT	CASSLRTSGTGELFF
TRBV2	-	-	TRBJ2-5	TGTGCCAGCAGTTATGGGCGGAACCAAGAGACCCAGTACTTC	CASSYGRNQETQYF
TRBV11-2	-	many	TRBJ1-5	TGTGCCAGCGCGGACGGTCTGCCGAATCAGCCCCAGCATTTT	CASADGLPNQPQHF
TRBV18	-	few	TRBJ2-6	TGTGCCAGCTCACCTGTAAACTCTGGGGCCAACGTCCTGACTTTC	CASSPVNSGANVLTF
TRBV19	-	-	TRBJ2-1	TGTGCCAGTAGTATAGGGCCTAATGGCAATGAGCAGTTCTTC	CASSIGPNGNEQFF
TRBV7-2	TRBD2	many	TRBJ2-1	TGTGCCAGCAGCTTTAGCGGGGGGGCTCAGCAGTTCTTC	CASSFSGGAQQFF
TRBV5-1	-	-	TRBJ2-7	TGCGCCAGCAGCTTGGCGGCAGGGCTGTCCTACGAGCAGTACTTC	CASSLAAGLSYEQYF
TRBV2	TRBD1	-	TRBJ2-3	TGTGCCAGCACCCCCGGGACAGGGCTAACAGATACGCAGTATTTT	CASTPGTGLTDTQYF
TRBV7-3	-	many	TRBJ1-1	TGTGCCAGCAGCTCGACAACAGGGAGCACTGAAGCTTTCTTT	CASSSTTGSTEAFF
TRBV20-1	-	-	TRBJ2-7	TGCAGTGCCAGGGCGATGGGGGTGCAGTACTTC	CSARAMGVQYF
TRBV5-6	-	many	TRBJ1-3	TGTGCCAGCGGCGGGAGCTCAGCTGGAAACACCATATATTTT	CASGGSSAGNTIYF
TRBV19	TRBD1	many	TRBJ1-3	TGTGCCAGTAGGAACCCGGGACAGGGGGCAGGAAACACCATATATTTT	CASRNPGQGAGNTIYF
TRBV7-8	TRBD1	few	TRBJ2-3	TGTGCCAGCACAGGGGGCGGTGATACGCAGTATTTT	CASTGGGDTQYF
TRBV5-5	-	-	TRBJ1-6	TGTGCCAGCAGCTTGGATTCAGCCTGGACACCCCTCCACTTT	CASSLDSAWTPLHF
TRBV19	-	many	TRBJ1-5	TGTGCCAGTAACCAGTTCAATCAGCCCCAGCATTTT	CASNQFNQPQHF
TRBV2	-	-	TRBJ2-7	TGTGCCAGCAACAACGGGACCCTGAGCTCCTACGAGCAGTACTTC	CASNNGTLSSYEQYF
TRBV24-1	TRBD1	-	TRBJ2-3	TGTGCCACCAGTGATCCAGGACAGGGGGGAGATACGCAGTATTTT	CATSDPGQGGDTQYF
TRBV7-1	-	-	TRBJ2-1	TGTGCCAGCAGCCCAATTCCCGGGACGCCGAGCTCCTACAATGAGCAGTTCTTC	CASSPIPGTPSSYNEQFF
TRBV9	-	many	TRBJ2-7	TGTGCCAGCAGCGTAGATTTAGGCTCGGGAAAGCAGTACTTC	CASSVDLGSGKQYF
TRBV6-5	-	many	TRBJ1-1	TGTGCCAGCAGTTACTCGGCACAGGGTACTGAAGCTTTCTTT	CASSYSAQGTEAFF
TRBV10-3	-	-	TRBJ1-2	TGTGCCATCAGTGAAGTGGACTATGGCTACACCTTC	CAISEVDYGYTF
TRBV2	-	many	TRBJ2-1	TGTGCCAGCAGGGAGGCGTCAGCTTACAATGAGCAGTTCTTC	CASREASAYNEQFF
TRBV20-1	TRBD2	-	TRBJ2-7	TGCAGTGCAATTCCGGGACTAGCGGGAGCCTACGAGCAGTACTTC	CSAIPGLAGAYEQYF
TRBV20-1	-	-	TRBJ1-1	TGCAGTGCGAGGACCTATGAAGCTTTCTTT	CSARTYEAFF
TRBV6-1	TRBD2	many	TRBJ2-3	TGTGCCAGCCTTAGACTAGCGGCAAGCACAGATACGCAGTATTTT	CASLRLAASTDTQYF
TRBV24-1	TRBD1	few	TRBJ2-1	TGTGCCACCAGTGACACCACAGGGGGCTCCTACAATGAGCAGTTCTTC	CATSDTTGGSYNEQFF
TRBV15	-	-	TRBJ2-7	TGTGCCACCAGCAGAGATTCGGCCCGGACAGCAATCTACGAGCAGTACTTC	CATSRDSARTAIYEQYF
TRBV6-2/TRBV6-3	-	few	TRBJ1-3	TGTGCCAGCAGTTACTCGACGAGCTCTGGAAACACCATATATTTT	CASSYSTSSGNTIYF
TRBV2	TRBD1	-	TRBJ2-1	TGTGCCAGCAGTACGACAGGGAATGAGCAGTTCTTC	CASSTTGNEQFF
TRBV19	-	-	TRBJ1-1	TGTGCCAGTAGTGCTTGGGGCCTCGGGAACACTGAAGCTTTCTTT	CASSAWGLGNTEAFF
TRBV20-1	TRBD2	many	TRBJ2-1	TGCAGTGCTACCGGGACTAGCGGGAATAGTAATGAGCAGTTCTTC	CSATGTSGNSNEQFF
TRBV5-7	-	many	TRBJ1-1	TGTGCCAGCAGCTTGGGACCAGGATACACCATCGAAGCTTTCTTT	CASSLGPGYTIEAFF
TRBV5-1	-	many	TRBJ1-4	TGCGCCAGCAGCTCAATGGGGGGACCGCTGAATGAAAAACTGTTTTTT	CASSSMGGPLNEKLFF
TRBV7-9	-	-	TRBJ1-5	TGTGCCAGCAGTTCGTGGGACAATCAGCCCCAGCATTTT	CASSSWDNQPQHF
TRBV7-9	-	many	TRBJ1-1	TGTGCCAGCAGCCCCCGAGTAAACACTGAAGCTTTCTTT	CASSPRVNTEAFF
TRBV5-4	-	-	TRBJ1-1	TGTGCCAGCAGCTTGGCCAAGGGCACTGAAGCTTTCTTT	CASSLAKGTEAFF
TRBV5-6	-	once	TRBJ2-7	TGTGCCAGCAGCTTGCGGGTTAGCAGCGAGCAGTACTTC	CASSLRVSSEQYF
TRBV6-1	-	many	TRBJ2-6	TGTGCCAGCGCTAGCCTGCGGGGGGCCAACGTCCTGACTTTC	CASASLRGANVLTF
TRBV11-2	-	-	TRBJ2-1	TGTGCCAGCAGCTTAGAGGGAACGGGGTCCTACAATGAGCAGTTCTTC	CASSLEGTGSYNEQFF
TRBV10-3	TRBD1	few	TRBJ1-1	TGTGCCACCGAAACAGGGGTTAGGACTGAAGCTTTCTTT	CATETGVRTEAFF
TRBV10-3	TRBD2	-	TRBJ2-7	TGTGCCATCGCGGAGCGGGAGGTGAGCGAGCAGTACTTC	CAIAEREVSEQYF
TRBV19	-	many	TRBJ2-2	TGTGCCAGTAGGCCGTATCCATACGGGGAGTTGTTTTTT	CASRPYPYGELFF
TRBV20-1	TRBD1	many	TRBJ1-5	TGCAGTGCTGACAGGGGAAAAAGTCAGCCCCAGCATTTT	CSADRGKSQPQHF
TRBV5-1	-	many	TRBJ1-6	TGCGCCAGCAGCTTGGCCATAGGTACGGGGAGGATGTCTGTGTCACCCCTCCACTTT	CASSLAIGTGRMSVSPLHF
TRBV28	TRBD1	-	TRBJ2-1	TGTGCCAGCCGTTTATCCCAGGGGGTGCAGTTCTTC	CASRLSQGVQFF
TRBV2	TRBD1	-	TRBJ2-7	TGTGCCAGCATCGGACAGGGCTACGAGCAGTACTTC	CASIGQGYEQYF
TRBV24-1	-	-	TRBJ2-2	TGTGCCACCAGAGGACATTCGGCGAACACCGGGGAGCTGTTTTTT	CATRGHSANTGELFF
TRBV24-1	TRBD1	-	TRBJ2-7	TGTGCCACCAGTGATCACCTTGGACAGGGGGCACGTCTATACGAGCAGTACTTC	CATSDHLGQGARLYEQYF
TRBV5-1	-	-	TRBJ2-7	TGCGCCAGCAGCGAGACGGACACCCTCTACGAGCAGTACTTC	CASSETDTLYEQYF
TRBV2	-	many	TRBJ2-2	TGTGCCAGCTTTCAGGGATTGGCTTCCTCCGGGGAGCTGTTTTTT	CASFQGLASSGELFF
TRBV11-1	TRBD1	many	TRBJ1-1	TGTGCCAGCAGCCCAGGACAGGGAGGGGTTGAAGCTTTCTTT	CASSPGQGGVEAFF
TRBV24-1	TRBD1	-	TRBJ2-5	TGTGCCACCTCCCACAGGGGCGAAGAGACCCAGTACTTC	CATSHRGEETQYF
TRBV7-6	TRBD1	many	TRBJ1-4	TGTGCCAGCAGACCCGGAACAGGGGGCAAGTCGGGGTTCTTGACTAATGAAAAACTGTTTTTT	CASRPGTGGKSGFLTNEKLFF
TRBV24-1	-	few	TRBJ2-1	TGTGCCACCAGTGGGCAGGGAGACGCCTACAATGAGCAGTTCTTC	CATSGQGDAYNEQFF
TRBV7-3	-	many	TRBJ2-3	TGTGCCAGCAGCTTTAGTCCAGTTCCGGATACGCAGTATTTT	CASSFSPVPDTQYF
TRBV24-1	TRBD1	-	TRBJ2-1	TGTGCCACCAGTGATGGGACAGGGGCCTACAATGAGCAGTTCTTC	CATSDGTGAYNEQFF
TRBV7-2	-	many	TRBJ1-4	TGTGCCAGCAGCAGCACAGGAGCAACTAATGAAAAACTGTTTTTT	CASSSTGATNEKLFF
TRBV10-1	TRBD2	many	TRBJ2-1	TGCGCCAGCAGTGAAGGGCTAGCGGGGGGTAGCTCCTACAATGAGCAGTTCTTC	CASSEGLAGGSSYNEQFF